This TCR beta chain comes out of a study of T cell changes during pregnancy in multiple sclerosis. Profiling relied on immunoSEQ multiplex PCR, and the TCRdb table lists in-frame clones only, not all of them. The table includes over 85,000 clones, approximately 90% detected once. Germline values: CDR1 LNHDA, CDR2 SQIVND (reference sequence). This CDR3 is built from 16 residues. The junction had 10 bases not matched to a gene; V was cut back by 3 bases and J by 6 bases. The sequence was collected from a female donor in good health, enrolled as a control in a pregnancy study. This specimen was peripheral blood, taken in the first trimester of pregnancy. V usage is TRBV19 and J usage is TRBJ2-1; TRBD1 matches at 8 bases. The CDR3 region is CASSILVGTGPNEQFF. CDR3 nucleotide sequence: TGTGCCAGTAGTATCTTGGTGGGGACAGGACCCAATGAGCAGTTCTTC.